This T cell receptor (beta chain) originates from a study of T-cell reconstitution after alpha-beta-depleted transplantation in children. Study-wide results and caveats: A year post-transplant, T-cell counts and diversity derived mostly from newly produced T cells. Approximately two months post-transplant, alpha-beta T cells reportedly originated from several hundred expanded graft clones.

This clonotype has at least ten counts. No antigen is known for it. V lost 0 bases, J lost 1 base, and 3 bases lay in between. CDR1 is SGHTA, CDR2 FQGTGA, per germline. There are 13 residues in the CDR3. The authors prepared the TCRbeta library with unique molecular identifiers. MiXCR was run by TCRdb on the PCR reads, yielding one entry per CDR3 protein. The sample lists a few hundred thousand distinct CDR3 sequences; roughly a tenth were seen once. This sequence was found in a child younger than two with acute myeloid leukemia, due to receive a stem cell transplant. J is TRBJ1-1 and V is TRBV7-3; D unclear. The sequences come from PBMCs, collected before TCRalphabeta/CD19-depleted stem cell transplant. The CDR3 sequence is CASSLTRNTEAFF. Here the CDR3 DNA reads TGTGCCAGCAGCTTAACTCGGAACACTGAAGCTTTCTTT.